The subject of this entry is one TCR beta chain. The entry originates in a study of PD-1 blockade in mismatch repair-deficient tumors. Overall study context: Enrolled 2013-2016, patients had progressing, pretreated mismatch repair-deficient cancers of 12 types.

All patients were mismatch repair deficient, assessed by either PCR or immunohistochemistry. TCRs were sequenced from a few patients responding to pembrolizumab. In germline, CDR1 is SGHTA, CDR2 FQGTGA. The CDR3 loop spans 16 amino acids. The V segment lost 1 base and the J segment 7 bases; nucleotides outside the gene matches: 10. Repertoires were generated with immunoSEQ multiplex PCR, while TCRdb's copy carries only in-frame clones and drops some. This sample yields 30,000 to 45,000 clones, of which around 80% are seen a single time; more than 1% belongs to the top ten. The sequencing used PBMCs, collected 38 to 40 weeks after starting pembrolizumab. The clonotype was recovered from an adult with mismatch repair-deficient cancer. The chain is built from TRBV7-3 and TRBJ2-1; TRBD2 agrees at 7 bases. In nucleotides, the CDR3 is TGTGCCAGCAGCTTAAAGCGGGGCGTCCCCCTGAATGAGCAGTTCTTC. Encoded protein: CASSLKRGVPLNEQFF.